This T cell receptor beta chain was found in a study of monozygotic twins with inflammatory bowel disease. The study's findings and limits: Inverse Simpson values showed less TCRbeta diversity in IBD patients than in their healthy co-twins. Versus healthy twins, IBD patients showed fewer clonotypes shared with others, especially with disease activity.

With eight separate reactions per sample, the authors made cDNA. One entry per CDR3 protein, without DNA, is what TCRdb gives after re-calling the 5' RACE reads. The sample table sets out approximately 110,000 distinct CDR3 sequences. This CDR3 is built from 15 residues. The authors isolated total RNA from whole blood without sorting T cells. Note on this clonotype: Its antigen remains unknown.

The specimen sequenced was blood. The clonotype comes from a human donor with ulcerative colitis or Crohn's disease, or a healthy co-twin of an affected twin (not recorded which). The gene calls are TRBV12-3 or TRBV12-4 and TRBJ1-2; the TCRdb D gene call, TRBD1, has no DNA to confirm it. This CDR3 is CASSRAGQTNYGYTF.